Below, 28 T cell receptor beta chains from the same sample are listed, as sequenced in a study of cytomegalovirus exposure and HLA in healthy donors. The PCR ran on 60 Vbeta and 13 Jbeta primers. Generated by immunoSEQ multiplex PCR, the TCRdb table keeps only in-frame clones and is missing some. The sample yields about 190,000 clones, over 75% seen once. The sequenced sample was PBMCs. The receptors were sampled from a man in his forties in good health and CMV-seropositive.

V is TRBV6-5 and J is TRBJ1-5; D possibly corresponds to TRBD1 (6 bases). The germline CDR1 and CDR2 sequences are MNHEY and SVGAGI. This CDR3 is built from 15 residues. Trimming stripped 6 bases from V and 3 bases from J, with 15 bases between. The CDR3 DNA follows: TGTGCCAGCAGCACCCGGGGGGCCCACAATCAGCCCCAGCATTTT. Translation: CASSTRGAHNQPQHF.

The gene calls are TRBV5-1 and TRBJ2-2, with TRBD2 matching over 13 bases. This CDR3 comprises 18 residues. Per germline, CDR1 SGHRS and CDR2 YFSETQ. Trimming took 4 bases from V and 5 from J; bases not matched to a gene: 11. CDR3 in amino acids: CASSPPGTSGTLTGELFF. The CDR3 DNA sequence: TGCGCCAGCAGCCCACCCGGGACTAGCGGGACCTTAACCGGGGAGCTGTTTTTT.

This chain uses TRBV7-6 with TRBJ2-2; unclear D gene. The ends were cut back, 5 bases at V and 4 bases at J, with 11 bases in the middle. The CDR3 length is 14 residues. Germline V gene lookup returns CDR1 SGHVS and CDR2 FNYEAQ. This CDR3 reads CASSQKTSTGELFF. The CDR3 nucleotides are TGTGCCAGCAGCCAAAAGACAAGCACCGGGGAGCTGTTTTTT.

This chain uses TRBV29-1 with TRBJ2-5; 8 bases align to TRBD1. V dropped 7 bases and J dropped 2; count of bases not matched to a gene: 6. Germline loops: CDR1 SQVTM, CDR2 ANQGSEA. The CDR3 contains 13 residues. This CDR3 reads CSAGDRIQETQYF. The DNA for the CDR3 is TGCAGCGCTGGGGACAGGATTCAAGAGACCCAGTACTTC.

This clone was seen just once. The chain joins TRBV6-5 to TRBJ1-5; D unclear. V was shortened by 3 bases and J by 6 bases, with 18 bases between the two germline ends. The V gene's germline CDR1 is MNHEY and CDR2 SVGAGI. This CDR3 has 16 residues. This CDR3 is CASSYPLTGEFQPQHF. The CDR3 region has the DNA TGTGCCAGCAGTTATCCCCTCACCGGGGAGTTTCAGCCCCAGCATTTT.

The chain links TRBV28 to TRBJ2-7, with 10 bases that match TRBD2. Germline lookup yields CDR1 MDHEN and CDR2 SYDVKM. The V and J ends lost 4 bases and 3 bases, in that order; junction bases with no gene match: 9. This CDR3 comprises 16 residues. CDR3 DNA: TGTGCCAGCAGTTCCCGCCTAGCGGGGGCCCACTACGAGCAGTACTTC. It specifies CASSSRLAGAHYEQYF.

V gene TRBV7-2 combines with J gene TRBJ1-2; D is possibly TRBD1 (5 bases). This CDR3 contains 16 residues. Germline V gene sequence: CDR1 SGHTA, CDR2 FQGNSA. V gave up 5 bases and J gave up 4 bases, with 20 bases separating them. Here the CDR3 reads CASSRDLIGSSYGYTF. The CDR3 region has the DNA TGTGCCAGCAGCCGGGACTTAATCGGGAGTAGCTATGGCTACACCTTC.

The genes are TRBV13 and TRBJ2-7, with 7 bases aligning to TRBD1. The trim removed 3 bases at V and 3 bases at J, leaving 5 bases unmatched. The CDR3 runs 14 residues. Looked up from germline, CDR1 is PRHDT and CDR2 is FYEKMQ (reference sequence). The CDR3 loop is CASSLGTVNYEQYF. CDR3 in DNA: TGTGCCAGCAGCTTGGGGACAGTGAACTACGAGCAGTACTTC.

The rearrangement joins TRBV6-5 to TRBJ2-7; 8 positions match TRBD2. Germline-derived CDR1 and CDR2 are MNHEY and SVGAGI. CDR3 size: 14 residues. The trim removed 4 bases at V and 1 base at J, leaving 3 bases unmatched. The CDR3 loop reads CASSWGTRSYEQYF. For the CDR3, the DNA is TGTGCCAGCAGTTGGGGGACTAGGTCCTACGAGCAGTACTTC.

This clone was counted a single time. The CDR3 loop is CASSLRSGGGYEQYF. The DNA for the CDR3 is TGCGCCAGCAGCTTACGTAGCGGGGGGGGCTACGAGCAGTACTTC. The genes are TRBV5-1 and TRBJ2-7; 11 bases map to TRBD2. V trimming: 2 bases; J trimming: 3 bases; junction bases outside the gene matches: 4. CDR1 SGHRS and CDR2 YFSETQ come from the germline V gene. There are 15 residues in the CDR3.

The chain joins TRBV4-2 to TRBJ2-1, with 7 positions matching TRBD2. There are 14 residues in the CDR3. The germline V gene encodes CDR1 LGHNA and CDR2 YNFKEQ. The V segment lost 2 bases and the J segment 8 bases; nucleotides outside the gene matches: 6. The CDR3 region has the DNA TGTGCCAGCAGCCAATTTTTGGGGGGGGATGAGCAGTTCTTC. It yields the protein CASSQFLGGDEQFF.

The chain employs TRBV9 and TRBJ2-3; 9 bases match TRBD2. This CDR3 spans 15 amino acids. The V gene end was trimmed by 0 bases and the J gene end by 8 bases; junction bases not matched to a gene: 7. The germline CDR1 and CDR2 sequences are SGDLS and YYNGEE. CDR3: CASSVDRGGATTQYF. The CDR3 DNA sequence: TGTGCCAGCAGCGTAGACCGCGGGGGGGCAACTACGCAGTATTTT.

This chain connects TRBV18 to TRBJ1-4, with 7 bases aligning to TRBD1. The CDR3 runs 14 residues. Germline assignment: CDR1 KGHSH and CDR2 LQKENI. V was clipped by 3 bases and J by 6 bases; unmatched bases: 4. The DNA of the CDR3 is TGTGCCAGCTCACCCGACAGGGAGTATGAAAAACTGTTTTTT. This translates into CASSPDREYEKLFF.

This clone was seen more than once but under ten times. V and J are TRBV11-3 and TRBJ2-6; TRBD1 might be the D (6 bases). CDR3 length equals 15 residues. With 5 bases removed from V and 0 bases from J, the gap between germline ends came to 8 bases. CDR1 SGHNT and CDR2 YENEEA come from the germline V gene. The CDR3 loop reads CASSRDNSGANVLTF. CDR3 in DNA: TGTGCCAGCAGCCGGGACAACTCTGGGGCCAACGTCCTGACTTTC. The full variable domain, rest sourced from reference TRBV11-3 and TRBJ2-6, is EAGVVQSPRYKIIEKKQPVAFWCNPISGHNTLYWYLQNLGQGPELLIRYENEEAVDDSQLPKDRFSAERLKGVDSTLKIQPAELGDSAVYLCASSRDNSGANVLTFGAGSRLTVL.

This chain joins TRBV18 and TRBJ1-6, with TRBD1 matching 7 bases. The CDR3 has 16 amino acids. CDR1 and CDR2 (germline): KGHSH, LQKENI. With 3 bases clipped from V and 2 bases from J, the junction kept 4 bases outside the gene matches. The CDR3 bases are TGTGCCAGCTCACCCTTAGGACAGGCCTATAATTCACCCCTCCACTTT. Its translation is CASSPLGQAYNSPLHF. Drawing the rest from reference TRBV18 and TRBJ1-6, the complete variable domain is NAGVMQNPRHLVRRRGQEARLRCSPMKGHSHVYWYRQLPEEGLKFMVYLQKENIIDESGMPKERFSAEFPKEGPSILRIQQVVRGDSAAYFCASSPLGQAYNSPLHFGNGTRLTVT.

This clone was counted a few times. CDR3 protein: CATSRRDRGRAFF. Here the CDR3 DNA reads TGTGCCACCAGCAGAAGGGACAGGGGGCGGGCTTTCTTT. The rearrangement links TRBV15 to TRBJ1-1; TRBD1 matches 12 bases. Germline V gives CDR1 LNHNV, CDR2 YYDKDF (reference sequence). With 2 bases clipped from V and 11 bases from J, the junction kept 3 bases outside the gene matches. The CDR3 consists of 13 residues. The variable domain in full, completed from reference TRBV15 and TRBJ1-1, reads DAMVIQNPRYQVTQFGKPVTLSCSQTLNHNVMYWYQQKSSQAPKLLFHYYDKDFNNEADTPDNFQSRRPNTSFCFLDIRSPGLGDTAMYLCATSRRDRGRAFFGQGTRLTVV.

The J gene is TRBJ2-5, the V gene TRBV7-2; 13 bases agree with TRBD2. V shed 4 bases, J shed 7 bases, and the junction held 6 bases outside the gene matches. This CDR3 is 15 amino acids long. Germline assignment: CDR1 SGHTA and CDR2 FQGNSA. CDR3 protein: CASSSRTSGGGTQYF. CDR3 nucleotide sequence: TGTGCCAGCAGCTCTCGGACTAGCGGGGGAGGGACCCAGTACTTC.

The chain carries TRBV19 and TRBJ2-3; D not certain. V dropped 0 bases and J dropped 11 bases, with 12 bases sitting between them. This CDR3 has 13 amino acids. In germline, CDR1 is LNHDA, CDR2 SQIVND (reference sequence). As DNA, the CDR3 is TGTGCCAGTAGTATAGATCGTCTCTATGGGCAGTATTTT. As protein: CASSIDRLYGQYF.

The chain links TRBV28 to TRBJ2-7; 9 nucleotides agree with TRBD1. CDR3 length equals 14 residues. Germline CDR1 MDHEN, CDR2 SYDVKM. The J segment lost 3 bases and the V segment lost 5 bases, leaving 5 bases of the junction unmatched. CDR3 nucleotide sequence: TGTGCCAGCAGTGGCGGACAGGGGAACTACGAGCAGTACTTC. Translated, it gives CASSGGQGNYEQYF. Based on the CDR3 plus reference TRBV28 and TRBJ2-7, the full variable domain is DVKVTQSSRYLVKRTGEKVFLECVQDMDHENMFWYRQDPGLGLRLIYFSYDVKMKEKGDIPEGYSVSREKKERFSLILESASTNQTSMYLCASSGGQGNYEQYFGPGTRLTVT.

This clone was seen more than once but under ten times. CDR3 loop: CASSLPGQGNGELFF. In DNA, the CDR3 is TGCGCCAGCAGCTTGCCGGGACAGGGCAACGGGGAGCTGTTTTTT. This chain joins TRBV5-1 and TRBJ2-2; 9 positions agree with TRBD1. Unmatched junction bases numbered 5, after V lost 1 base and J lost 7 bases. Germline loops: CDR1 SGHRS, CDR2 YFSETQ. CDR3 length equals 15 residues.

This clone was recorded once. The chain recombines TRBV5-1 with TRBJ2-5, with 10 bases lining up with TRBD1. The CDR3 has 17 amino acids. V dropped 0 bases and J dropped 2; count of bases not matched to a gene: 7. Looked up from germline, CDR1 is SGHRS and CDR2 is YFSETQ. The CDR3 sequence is CASSLGTGGLRQETQYF. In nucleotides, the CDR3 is TGCGCCAGCAGCTTGGGGACAGGGGGGCTCCGACAAGAGACCCAGTACTTC.

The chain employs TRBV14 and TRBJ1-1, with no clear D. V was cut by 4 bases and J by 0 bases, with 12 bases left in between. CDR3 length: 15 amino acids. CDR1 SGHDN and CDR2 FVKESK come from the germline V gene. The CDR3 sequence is CASSRLTGLNTEAFF. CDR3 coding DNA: TGTGCCAGCAGCCGTTTGACGGGTTTGAACACTGAAGCTTTCTTT.

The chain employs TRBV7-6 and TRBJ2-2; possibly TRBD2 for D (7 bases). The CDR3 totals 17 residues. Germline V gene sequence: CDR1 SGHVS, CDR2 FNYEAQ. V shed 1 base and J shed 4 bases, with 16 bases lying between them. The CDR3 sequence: CASSLEGGGGGTGELFF. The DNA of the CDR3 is TGTGCCAGCAGCTTAGAAGGCGGGGGCGGTGGCACCGGGGAGCTGTTTTTT.

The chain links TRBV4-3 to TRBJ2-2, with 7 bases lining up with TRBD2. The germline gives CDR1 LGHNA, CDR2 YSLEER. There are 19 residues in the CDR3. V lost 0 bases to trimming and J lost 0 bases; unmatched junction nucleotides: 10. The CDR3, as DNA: TGCGCCAGCAGCCAAGATGCAATAGGGAGGGCTCCGAACACCGGGGAGCTGTTTTTT. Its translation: CASSQDAIGRAPNTGELFF.

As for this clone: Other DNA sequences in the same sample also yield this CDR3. CDR3 nucleotides: TGTGCCAGCAGTTACTCGGGTTCCGGGGATGAAAAACTGTTTTTT. The encoded protein is CASSYSGSGDEKLFF. V and J are TRBV6-5 and TRBJ1-4; D gene unclear. The germline CDR1 and CDR2 sequences are MNHEY and SVGAGI. V lost 0 bases and J lost 6, with 11 bases in between. The CDR3 covers 15 residues.

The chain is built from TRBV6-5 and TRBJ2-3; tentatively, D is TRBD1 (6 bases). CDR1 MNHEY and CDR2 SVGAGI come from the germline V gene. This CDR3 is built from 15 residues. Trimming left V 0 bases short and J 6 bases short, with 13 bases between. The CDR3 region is CASSYSMTGLDTQYF. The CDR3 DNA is TGTGCCAGCAGTTACTCTATGACAGGTCTTGATACGCAGTATTTT.

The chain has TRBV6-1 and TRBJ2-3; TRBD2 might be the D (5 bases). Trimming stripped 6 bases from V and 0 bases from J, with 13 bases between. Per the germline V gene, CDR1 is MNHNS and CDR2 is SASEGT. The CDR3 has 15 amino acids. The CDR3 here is CASSPLPGSTDTQYF. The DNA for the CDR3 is TGTGCCAGCAGCCCCCTACCGGGGAGCACAGATACGCAGTATTTT.

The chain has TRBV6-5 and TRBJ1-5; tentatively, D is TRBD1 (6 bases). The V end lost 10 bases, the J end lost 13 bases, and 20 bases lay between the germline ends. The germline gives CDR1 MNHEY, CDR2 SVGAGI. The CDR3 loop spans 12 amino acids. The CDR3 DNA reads TGTGCCACCGGGGGCTTTGGGCGGGAGCAGCATTTT. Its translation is CATGGFGREQHF.